The rows below give T cell receptor beta chains drawn from one sample of a study of blood T cell repertoires in COVID-19. The method was immunoSEQ multiplex PCR; TCRdb's version includes in-frame clones alone and lacks a portion of them. The repertoire has over 200,000 clones, 70% to 90% of them found once; the top ten carry 12%. Source material: peripheral blood. The receptor source for this set is a woman younger than 35 who had recovered from COVID-19. The CDR3 runs from the conserved cysteine through the conserved F or W. D genes are given only for firm matches. Clone size is not always given. Where it is, it says once, few, many or a class for expanded clones.

d_gene: NA; j_gene: TRBJ1-4; v_gene: TRBV6-2/TRBV6-3; abundance: NA; CDR3nt: TGTGCCAGCAGCCGACACCCTGGTGGGAGGGGAACTAATGAAAAACTGTTTTTT; CDR3aa: CASSRHPGGRGTNEKLFF
d_gene: NA; j_gene: TRBJ2-1; v_gene: TRBV29-1; abundance: NA; CDR3nt: TGCAGCGTTGAGGGCGGGATGGATACGGGGAGCTCCTACAATGAGCAGTTCTTC; CDR3aa: CSVEGGMDTGSSYNEQFF
d_gene: NA; j_gene: TRBJ2-7; v_gene: TRBV11-2; abundance: NA; CDR3nt: TGTGCCAGCAGCTTAGGGGCCTCAGGAGGTCCTACCTACGAGCAGTACTTC; CDR3aa: CASSLGASGGPTYEQYF
d_gene: NA; j_gene: TRBJ1-5; v_gene: TRBV28; abundance: few; CDR3nt: TGTGCCAGCGGATATGACCAGGGGATTAGCAATCAGCCCCAGCATTTT; CDR3aa: CASGYDQGISNQPQHF
d_gene: TRBD2; j_gene: TRBJ2-7; v_gene: TRBV6-5; abundance: NA; CDR3nt: TGTGCCAGCAGTCCCGGACTAGCGGCGACCGAGCAGTACTTC; CDR3aa: CASSPGLAATEQYF
d_gene: TRBD1; j_gene: TRBJ1-3; v_gene: TRBV30; abundance: few; CDR3nt: TGTGCCTGGAGTGGACAGGGAGGAAACACCATATATTTT; CDR3aa: CAWSGQGGNTIYF
d_gene: NA; j_gene: TRBJ1-1; v_gene: TRBV29-1; abundance: NA; CDR3nt: TGCAGCTCGATGGGCAGGCCGAACACTGAAGCTTTCTTT; CDR3aa: CSSMGRPNTEAFF
d_gene: NA; j_gene: TRBJ1-1; v_gene: TRBV7-3; abundance: NA; CDR3nt: TGTGCCAGCAGCTTAACGACGGGGGGAGTAAGAACTGAAGCTTTCTTT; CDR3aa: CASSLTTGGVRTEAFF
d_gene: NA; j_gene: TRBJ2-2; v_gene: TRBV7-2; abundance: NA; CDR3nt: TGTGCCAGCAGCTTCCATGAGAGGAGCGGGGAGCTGTTTTTT; CDR3aa: CASSFHERSGELFF
d_gene: TRBD2; j_gene: TRBJ2-3; v_gene: TRBV10-2; abundance: NA; CDR3nt: TGCGCCAGCACCTATGGGGGGGGAGGGCCAGATACGCAGTATTTT; CDR3aa: CASTYGGGGPDTQYF
d_gene: TRBD2; j_gene: TRBJ2-1; v_gene: TRBV2; abundance: once; CDR3nt: TGTGCCACAGCGGGAGGCCTTAGCTCCTACAATGAGCAGTTCTTC; CDR3aa: CATAGGLSSYNEQFF
d_gene: NA; j_gene: TRBJ1-1; v_gene: TRBV4-1; abundance: NA; CDR3nt: TGCGCCAGCAGCCAAGACATCGAGGAGACTGAAGCTTTCTTT; CDR3aa: CASSQDIEETEAFF
d_gene: NA; j_gene: TRBJ1-5; v_gene: TRBV2; abundance: NA; CDR3nt: TGTGCCAGCCATCGGAGTAGCAATCAGCCCCAGCATTTT; CDR3aa: CASHRSSNQPQHF
d_gene: NA; j_gene: TRBJ1-1; v_gene: TRBV5-6; abundance: NA; CDR3nt: TGTGCCAGCAGTACACAGAACACTGAAGCTTTCTTT; CDR3aa: CASSTQNTEAFF